This entry concerns a single TCR beta chain. Its antigen is unknown. The assay was immunoSEQ multiplex PCR, and TCRdb's table has in-frame clones only and misses some. The sample comprises thousands of clones, roughly 80% of which are singletons, and roughly 3.2% rests with the top ten. The CDR3 contains 15 residues. Germline V gene lookup returns CDR1 MNHEY and CDR2 SVGAGI. V lost 6 bases and J lost 0, with 15 bases in between. The data belong to a study of neoadjuvant nivolumab and ipilimumab in lung cancer. Whole-study findings and limits: Only a small number of samples underwent TCR sequencing. Pretherapy blood TCR richness correlated positively with resected tumor richness. Only two of four nivolumab-treated tumors gained richness and clonality by surgery.

The TCR originated in an adult with non-small cell lung cancer. The starting material was tumor tissue, obtained after neoadjuvant nivolumab, alone or with ipilimumab, at or shortly before surgery. The J gene is TRBJ2-7, the V gene TRBV6-5; D is perhaps TRBD2 (5 bases). The CDR3 loop reads CASSHRTGFSYEQYF. CDR3 DNA sequence: TGTGCCAGCAGCCACCGGACTGGGTTCTCCTACGAGCAGTACTTC.